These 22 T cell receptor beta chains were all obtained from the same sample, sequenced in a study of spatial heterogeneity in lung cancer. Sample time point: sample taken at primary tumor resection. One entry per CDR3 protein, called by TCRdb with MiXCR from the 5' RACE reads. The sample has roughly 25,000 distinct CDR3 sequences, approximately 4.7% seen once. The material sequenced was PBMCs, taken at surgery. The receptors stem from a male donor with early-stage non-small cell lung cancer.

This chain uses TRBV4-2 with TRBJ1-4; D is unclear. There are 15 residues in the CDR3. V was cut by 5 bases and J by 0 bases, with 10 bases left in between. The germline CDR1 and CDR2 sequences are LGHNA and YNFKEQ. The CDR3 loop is CASSSQAATNEKLFF. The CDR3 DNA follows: TGTGCCAGCAGCTCCCAGGCTGCAACTAATGAAAAACTGTTTTTT.

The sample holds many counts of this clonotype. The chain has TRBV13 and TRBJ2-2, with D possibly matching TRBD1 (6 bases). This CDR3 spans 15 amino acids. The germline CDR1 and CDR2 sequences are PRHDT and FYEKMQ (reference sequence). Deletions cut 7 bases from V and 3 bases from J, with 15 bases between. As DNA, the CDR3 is TGTGCCAGCACCAGGGGCAGGGCGGACACCGGGGAGCTGTTTTTT. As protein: CASTRGRADTGELFF.

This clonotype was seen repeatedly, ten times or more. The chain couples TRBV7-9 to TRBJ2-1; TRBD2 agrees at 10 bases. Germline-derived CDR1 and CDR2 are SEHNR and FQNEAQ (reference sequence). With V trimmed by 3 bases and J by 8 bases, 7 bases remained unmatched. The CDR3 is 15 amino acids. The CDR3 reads CASSFSGGYSDEQFF. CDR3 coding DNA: TGTGCCAGCAGCTTTAGCGGGGGGTATTCCGATGAGCAGTTCTTC. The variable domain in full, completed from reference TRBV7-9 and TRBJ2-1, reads DTGVSQNPRHKITKRGQNVTFRCDPISEHNRLYWYRQTLGQGPEFLTYFQNEAQLEKSRLLSDRFSAERPKGSFSTLEIQRTEQGDSAMYLCASSFSGGYSDEQFFGPGTRLTVL.

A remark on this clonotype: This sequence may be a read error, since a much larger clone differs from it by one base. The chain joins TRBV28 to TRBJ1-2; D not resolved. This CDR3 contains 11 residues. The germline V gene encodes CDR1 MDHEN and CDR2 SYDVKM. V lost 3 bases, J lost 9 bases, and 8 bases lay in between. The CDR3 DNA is TGTGCCAGCAGTTTGGGGTCCCGCTACACCTTC. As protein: CASSLGSRYTF.

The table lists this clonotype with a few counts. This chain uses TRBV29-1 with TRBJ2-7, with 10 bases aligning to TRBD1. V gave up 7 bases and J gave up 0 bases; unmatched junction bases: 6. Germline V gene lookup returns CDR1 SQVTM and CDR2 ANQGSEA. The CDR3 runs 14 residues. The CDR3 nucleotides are TGCAGCGCTAGGACAGGGGGAGGCTCCTACGAGCAGTACTTC. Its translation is CSARTGGGSYEQYF.

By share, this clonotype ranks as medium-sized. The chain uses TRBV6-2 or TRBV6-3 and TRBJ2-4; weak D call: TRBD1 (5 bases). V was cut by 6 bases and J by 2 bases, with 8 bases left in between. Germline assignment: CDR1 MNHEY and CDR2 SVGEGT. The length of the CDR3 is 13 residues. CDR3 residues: CASSRVSKNIQYF. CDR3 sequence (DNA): TGTGCCAGCAGCAGGGTTTCCAAAAACATTCAGTACTTC.

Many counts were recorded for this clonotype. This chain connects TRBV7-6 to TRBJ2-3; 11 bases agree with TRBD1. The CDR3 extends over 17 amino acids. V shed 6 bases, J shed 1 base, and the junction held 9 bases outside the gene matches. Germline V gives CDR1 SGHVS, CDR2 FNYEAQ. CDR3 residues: CASRQGTGGSGTDTQYF. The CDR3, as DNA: TGTGCCAGCAGACAAGGGACAGGGGGTAGCGGCACAGATACGCAGTATTTT.

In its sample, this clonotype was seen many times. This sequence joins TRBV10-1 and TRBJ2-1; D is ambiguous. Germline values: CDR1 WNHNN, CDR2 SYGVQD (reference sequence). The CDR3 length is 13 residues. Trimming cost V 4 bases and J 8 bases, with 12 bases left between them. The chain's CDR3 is CASSGGGSDEQFF. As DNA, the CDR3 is TGCGCCAGCAGTGGCGGTGGGTCGGATGAGCAGTTCTTC.

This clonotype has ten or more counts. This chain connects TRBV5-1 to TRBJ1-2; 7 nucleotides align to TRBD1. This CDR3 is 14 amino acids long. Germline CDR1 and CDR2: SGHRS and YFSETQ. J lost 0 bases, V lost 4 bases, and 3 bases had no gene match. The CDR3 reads CASSRTGANYGYTF. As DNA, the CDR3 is TGCGCCAGCAGCCGGACAGGAGCTAACTATGGCTACACCTTC.

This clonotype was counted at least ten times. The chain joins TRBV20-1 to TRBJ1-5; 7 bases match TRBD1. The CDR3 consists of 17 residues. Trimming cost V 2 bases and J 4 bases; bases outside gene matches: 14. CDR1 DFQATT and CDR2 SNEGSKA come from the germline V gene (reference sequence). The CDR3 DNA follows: TGCAGTGCTAGAACTTCAGGGGCAAACAGGGGAAATCAGCCCCAGCATTTT. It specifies CSARTSGANRGNQPQHF.

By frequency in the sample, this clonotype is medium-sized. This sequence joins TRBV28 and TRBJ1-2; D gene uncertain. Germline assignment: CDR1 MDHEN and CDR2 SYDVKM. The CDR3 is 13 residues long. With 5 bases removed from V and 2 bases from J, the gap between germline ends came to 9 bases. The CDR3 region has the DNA TGTGCCAGCAGTGTGCGGCCCAACTATGGCTACACCTTC. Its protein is CASSVRPNYGYTF.

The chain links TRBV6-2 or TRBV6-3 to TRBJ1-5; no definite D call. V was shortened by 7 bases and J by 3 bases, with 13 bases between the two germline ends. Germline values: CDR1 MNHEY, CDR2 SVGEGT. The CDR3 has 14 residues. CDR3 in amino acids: CASIGPDPNQPQHF. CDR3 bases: TGTGCCAGCATCGGCCCAGACCCCAATCAGCCCCAGCATTTT.

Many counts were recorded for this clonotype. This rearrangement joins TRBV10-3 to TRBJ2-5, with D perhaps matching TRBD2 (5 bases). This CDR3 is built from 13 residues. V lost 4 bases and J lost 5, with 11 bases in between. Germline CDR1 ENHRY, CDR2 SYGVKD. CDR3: CAISGAGEETQYF. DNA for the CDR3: TGTGCCATCAGTGGAGCTGGGGAGGAGACCCAGTACTTC.

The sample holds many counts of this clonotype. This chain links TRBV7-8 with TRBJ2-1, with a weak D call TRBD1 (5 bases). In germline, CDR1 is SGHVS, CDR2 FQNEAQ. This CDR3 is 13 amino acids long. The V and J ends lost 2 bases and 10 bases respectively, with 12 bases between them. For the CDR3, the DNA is TGTGCCAGCAGCTTATATCAGGGTTGGGAGCAGTTCTTC. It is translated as CASSLYQGWEQFF.

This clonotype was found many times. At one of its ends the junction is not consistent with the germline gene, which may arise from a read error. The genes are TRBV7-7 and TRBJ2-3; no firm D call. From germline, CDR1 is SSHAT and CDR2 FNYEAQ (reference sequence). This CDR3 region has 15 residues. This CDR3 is CASSLSTTPADTQYF. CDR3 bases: TGTGCTAGCAGCTTATCTACTACCCCCGCAGATACGCAGTATTTT. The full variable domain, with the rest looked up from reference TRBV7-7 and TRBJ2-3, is GAGVSQSPRYKVTKRGQDVTLRCDPISSHATLYWYQQALGQGPEFLTYFNYEAQPDKSGLPSDRFSAERPEGSISTLTIQRTEQRDSAMYRCASSLSTTPADTQYFGPGTRLTVL.

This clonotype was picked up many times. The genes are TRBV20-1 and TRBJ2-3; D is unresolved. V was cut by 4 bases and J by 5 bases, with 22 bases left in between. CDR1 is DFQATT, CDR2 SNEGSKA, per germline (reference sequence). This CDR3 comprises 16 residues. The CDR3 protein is CSATTRGVDLEDTQYF. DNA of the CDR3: TGCAGTGCTACCACGAGAGGAGTGGACCTTGAAGATACGCAGTATTTT.

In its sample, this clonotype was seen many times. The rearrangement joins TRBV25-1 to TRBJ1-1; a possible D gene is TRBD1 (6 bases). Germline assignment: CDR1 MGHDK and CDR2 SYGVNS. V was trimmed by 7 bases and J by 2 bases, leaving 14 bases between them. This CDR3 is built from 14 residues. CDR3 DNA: TGTGCCAGCACCGAGAGGGGGGGAAACACTGAAGCTTTCTTT. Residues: CASTERGGNTEAFF.

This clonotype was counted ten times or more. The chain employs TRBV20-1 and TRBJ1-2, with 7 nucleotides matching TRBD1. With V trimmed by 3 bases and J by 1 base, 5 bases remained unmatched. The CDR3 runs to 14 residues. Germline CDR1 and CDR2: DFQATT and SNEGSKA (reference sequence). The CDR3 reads CSARSTGDNYGYTF. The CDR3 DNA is TGCAGTGCTAGGTCCACAGGGGATAACTATGGCTACACCTTC.

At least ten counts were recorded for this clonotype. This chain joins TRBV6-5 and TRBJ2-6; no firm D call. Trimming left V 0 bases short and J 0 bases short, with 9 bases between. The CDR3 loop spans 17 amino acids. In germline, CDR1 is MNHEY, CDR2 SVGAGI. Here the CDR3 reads CASSYSLRPSGANVLTF. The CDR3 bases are TGTGCCAGCAGTTACTCCCTTCGCCCCTCTGGGGCCAACGTCCTGACTTTC.

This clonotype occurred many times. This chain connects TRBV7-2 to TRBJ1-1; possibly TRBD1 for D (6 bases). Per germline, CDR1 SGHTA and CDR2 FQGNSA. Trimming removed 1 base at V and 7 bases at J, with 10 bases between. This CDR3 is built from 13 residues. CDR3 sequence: CASSLDREGEAFF. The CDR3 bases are TGTGCCAGCAGCTTAGACAGGGAGGGTGAAGCTTTCTTT. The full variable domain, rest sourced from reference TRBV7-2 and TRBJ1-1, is GAGVSQSPSNKVTEKGKDVELRCDPISGHTALYWYRQSLGQGLEFLIYFQGNSAPDKSGLPSDRFSAERTGGSVSTLTIQRTQQEDSAVYLCASSLDREGEAFFGQGTRLTVV.

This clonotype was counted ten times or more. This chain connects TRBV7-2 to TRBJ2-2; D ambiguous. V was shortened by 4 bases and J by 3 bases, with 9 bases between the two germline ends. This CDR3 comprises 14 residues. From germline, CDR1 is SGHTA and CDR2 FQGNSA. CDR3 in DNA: TGTGCCAGCAGCTCCCGGACCGACACCGGGGAGCTGTTTTTT. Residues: CASSSRTDTGELFF. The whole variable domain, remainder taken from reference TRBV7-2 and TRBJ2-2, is GAGVSQSPSNKVTEKGKDVELRCDPISGHTALYWYRQSLGQGLEFLIYFQGNSAPDKSGLPSDRFSAERTGGSVSTLTIQRTQQEDSAVYLCASSSRTDTGELFFGEGSRLTVL.

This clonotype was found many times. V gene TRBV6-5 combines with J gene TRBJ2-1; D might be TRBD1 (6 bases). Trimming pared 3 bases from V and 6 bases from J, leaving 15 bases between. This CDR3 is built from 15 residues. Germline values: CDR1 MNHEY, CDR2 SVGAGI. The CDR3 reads CASSYGSTGRNEQFF. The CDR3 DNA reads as TGTGCCAGCAGTTATGGGAGCACAGGGCGCAATGAGCAGTTCTTC.